Listed here are 17 T cell receptor beta chains from one sample, sequenced in a study of shared clonotypes between healthy human individuals. Sequencing used immunoSEQ multiplex PCR; TCRdb keeps in-frame clones, though not all of them. The sample shows millions of clones, over 85% of them seen only once. Sequencing used naive CD4+ T cells sorted from blood. Subset specified: CD45RA+ positively selected. The source of these receptors is a man aged 18 to 30 in good health.

This chain joins TRBV27 and TRBJ1-5; 10 bases align to TRBD1. Germline V gene lookup returns CDR1 MNHEY and CDR2 SMNVEV (reference sequence). CDR3 length: 16 amino acids. The V and J ends lost 5 bases and 1 base, in that order; junction bases with no gene match: 5. The chain's CDR3 is CASSPGQGLSNQPQHF. CDR3 in DNA: TGTGCCAGCAGTCCGGGACAGGGGTTAAGCAATCAGCCCCAGCATTTT.

The chain combines TRBV28 with TRBJ2-7, with D tentatively TRBD2 (6 bases). The germline V and J ends were trimmed by 2 bases and 3 bases, with 17 bases remaining between them. This CDR3 has 16 amino acids. Germline assignment: CDR1 MDHEN and CDR2 SYDVKM. The chain's CDR3 is CASSLTSLGEHYEQYF. CDR3 bases: TGTGCCAGCAGTTTAACTAGCCTTGGAGAGCACTACGAGCAGTACTTC.

The chain has TRBV5-4 and TRBJ2-7; 10 positions agree with TRBD2. The CDR3 length is 15 residues. CDR1 SGHNT and CDR2 YYREEE come from the germline V gene (reference sequence). Unmatched junction bases numbered 4, after V lost 1 base and J lost 3 bases. The CDR3 region has the DNA TGTGCCAGCAGCTTGTCCGGGACTAGCGTCTACGAGCAGTACTTC. Encoded protein: CASSLSGTSVYEQYF.

Turning to this clone: The same CDR3 arises from other DNA sequences in this sample as well. The V and J genes are TRBV9 and TRBJ2-3, with D perhaps matching TRBD1 or TRBD2 (6 bases each). The CDR3 spans 15 residues. CDR1 is SGDLS and CDR2 is YYNGEE in the germline V gene. The germline V and J ends were trimmed by 2 bases and 0 bases, with 10 bases remaining between them. The CDR3 DNA reads TGTGCCAGCAGCGTCTCGGGGGCTAGCACAGATACGCAGTATTTT. It translates to CASSVSGASTDTQYF.

This rearrangement joins TRBV23-1 to TRBJ2-7, with 8 bases aligning to TRBD1. Being an ORF, TRBV23-1 has a function that is uncertain. V lost 0 bases, J lost 5 bases, and 9 bases stayed unmatched. The CDR3 sequence is 16 residues long. The CDR3 nucleotides are TGCGCCAGCAGTCAATCGATTTCAGGGGGCCCGGACGAGCAGTACTTC. Its translation is CASSQSISGGPDEQYF.

The chain combines TRBV5-1 with TRBJ1-4; 9 nucleotides agree with TRBD1. Germline lookup yields CDR1 SGHRS and CDR2 YFSETQ. V was clipped by 4 bases and J by 7 bases; unmatched bases: 5. This CDR3 comprises 14 residues. The CDR3 sequence is CASSLGTGSEKLFF. CDR3 DNA: TGCGCCAGCAGCCTCGGGACAGGGAGTGAAAAACTGTTTTTT.

The V and J genes are TRBV5-4 and TRBJ2-3; D remains ambiguous. This CDR3 is 13 amino acids long. Trimming shortened V by 0 bases and J by 5 bases, and 7 bases separated the two germline ends. In germline, CDR1 is SGHNT, CDR2 YYREEE (reference sequence). The CDR3 is CASSLVGVDTQYF. DNA for the CDR3: TGTGCCAGCAGCTTGGTAGGAGTAGATACGCAGTATTTT. The whole variable domain, remainder taken from reference TRBV5-4 and TRBJ2-3, is ETGVTQSPTHLIKTRGQQVTLRCSSQSGHNTVSWYQQALGQGPQFIFQYYREEENGRGNFPPRFSGLQFPNYSSELNVNALELDDSALYLCASSLVGVDTQYFGPGTRLTVL.

The V gene is TRBV18, the J gene TRBJ2-6, with D possibly being TRBD2 (6 bases). V was pared by 4 bases and J by 0 bases, with 7 bases between. Germline V CDR1 and CDR2: KGHSH, LQKENI. CDR3 length: 15 residues. This chain's CDR3 is CASSQAGSGANVLTF. The CDR3 nucleotides are TGTGCCAGCTCACAAGCGGGCTCTGGGGCCAACGTCCTGACTTTC.

V gene TRBV4-3 combines with J gene TRBJ2-3, with a weak D call TRBD2 (6 bases). CDR3 size: 16 residues. The ends were cut back, 0 bases at V and 4 bases at J, with 14 bases in the middle. CDR1 is LGHNA, CDR2 YSLEER, per germline. The CDR3 sequence: CASSQEPGVSADTQYF. CDR3 bases: TGCGCCAGCAGCCAAGAGCCGGGAGTGAGTGCAGATACGCAGTATTTT.

Concerning this clone: This specimen includes other DNA sequences encoding the same CDR3. This sequence joins TRBV6-5 and TRBJ2-7, with 10 nucleotides matching TRBD1. Germline CDR1 and CDR2: MNHEY and SVGAGI. The CDR3 covers 14 residues. The V and J ends lost 9 bases and 1 base, in that order; junction bases with no gene match: 6. The DNA of the CDR3 is TGTGCCAGTCGGCCGGGACAGGGGTCCTACGAGCAGTACTTC. Its protein is CASRPGQGSYEQYF.

The chain carries TRBV28 and TRBJ2-5, with 13 bases identical to TRBD2. In germline, CDR1 is MDHEN, CDR2 SYDVKM. The CDR3 runs 15 residues. The junction had 4 bases not matched to a gene; V was cut back by 4 bases and J by 5 bases. As DNA, the CDR3 is TGTGCCAGCAGTTCGCCGACTAGCGGGGGGGAGACCCAGTACTTC. Its protein product is CASSSPTSGGETQYF.

V and J are TRBV5-4 and TRBJ2-5; 8 nucleotides align to TRBD2. CDR3 length: 14 residues. Germline assignment: CDR1 SGHNT and CDR2 YYREEE (reference sequence). J lost 5 bases, V lost 2 bases, and 5 bases had no gene match. DNA of the CDR3: TGTGCCAGCAGCTTTAAAATAGCGGGGGAGACCCAGTACTTC. Translated: CASSFKIAGETQYF.

This rearrangement joins TRBV6-5 to TRBJ2-1, with a tentative D call TRBD2 (6 bases). The germline V and J ends were trimmed by 0 bases and 7 bases, with 7 bases remaining between them. The CDR3 sequence is 13 residues long. The germline CDR1 and CDR2 sequences are MNHEY and SVGAGI. The chain's CDR3 is CASSYSRGNEQFF. CDR3 in DNA: TGTGCCAGCAGTTACTCGCGGGGAAATGAGCAGTTCTTC.

This clone has just a few counts. V is TRBV19 and J is TRBJ2-2; D is unclear. Germline V lookup: CDR1 LNHDA, CDR2 SQIVND (reference sequence). CDR3 length: 13 amino acids. Trimming removed 1 base at V and 6 bases at J, with 6 bases between. CDR3 sequence reads: CASSIVPPGELFF. In DNA form, the CDR3 reads TGTGCCAGTAGTATAGTCCCCCCCGGGGAGCTGTTTTTT.

The gene calls are TRBV7-9 and TRBJ2-7; perhaps D is TRBD1 or TRBD2 (6 bases each). CDR3 length equals 14 residues. Between the trimmed V and J ends, which lost 1 base and 3 bases, there was a span of 10 bases. Germline V gene lookup returns CDR1 SEHNR and CDR2 FQNEAQ (reference sequence). CDR3 residues: CASSLEGGNYEQYF. In nucleotides, the CDR3 is TGTGCCAGCAGCTTAGAGGGGGGAAACTACGAGCAGTACTTC.

This clone was recorded only once. The chain employs TRBV4-3 and TRBJ2-5; D perhaps matches TRBD2 (6 bases). This CDR3 has 17 residues. The ends were cut back, 1 base at V and 2 bases at J, with 17 bases in the middle. The germline V gene has CDR1 LGHNA and CDR2 YSLEER. CDR3 nucleotide sequence: TGCGCCAGCAGCCAAGGGGTCTCGGCGGGAACGCAAGAGACCCAGTACTTC. It is translated as CASSQGVSAGTQETQYF.

The rearrangement uses TRBV4-1 and TRBJ1-6; 10 nucleotides match TRBD1. The length of the CDR3 is 16 residues. The junction had 4 bases not matched to a gene; V was cut back by 3 bases and J by 5 bases. Germline-derived CDR1 and CDR2 are MGHRA and YSYEKL. The CDR3 DNA reads TGCGCCAGCAGCCACCTAGGACAGGGGGATAATTCACCCCTCCACTTT. Protein sequence: CASSHLGQGDNSPLHF.